The 15 T cell receptor beta chains in this list originate from one sample, sequenced in a study of T cell responses to AZD1222 COVID-19 vaccine. The data were produced by immunoSEQ multiplex PCR, yet TCRdb's version contains in-frame clones alone and is incomplete. The sample has approximately 80,000 clones, about nine tenths seen once; the top ten hold roughly 23%. Sequencing used peripheral blood, obtained on day 0 of AZD1222 vaccination. Receptors were obtained from an adult in good health.

The chain combines TRBV27 with TRBJ1-2; a possible D gene is TRBD1 (6 bases). Trimming took off 5 bases at V and 4 bases at J, with 11 bases between the two ends. The CDR3 covers 13 residues. The germline CDR1 and CDR2 sequences are MNHEY and SMNVEV (reference sequence). CDR3 in amino acids: CASSPRGSYGYTF. CDR3 DNA sequence: TGTGCCAGCAGTCCCAGGGGTAGCTATGGCTACACCTTC.

The chain links TRBV6-5 to TRBJ2-1; 7 bases are a match to TRBD2. J was trimmed by 0 bases and V by 10 bases; bases with no gene match: 6. The CDR3 has 14 amino acids. Looked up from germline, CDR1 is MNHEY and CDR2 is SVGAGI. CDR3 protein: CATGRSASYNEQFF. CDR3 nucleotides: TGTGCCACCGGGAGGAGCGCCTCCTACAATGAGCAGTTCTTC.

DNA for the CDR3: TGTGCCAGCAGCGTGCCTGGACAGCTCTATGGCTACACCTTC. It translates to CASSVPGQLYGYTF. The chain combines TRBV9 with TRBJ1-2; possibly TRBD1 for D (6 bases). This CDR3 has 14 amino acids. Germline CDR1 and CDR2: SGDLS and YYNGEE. The V and J ends lost 2 bases and 4 bases respectively, with 12 bases between them.

The chain recombines TRBV6-6 with TRBJ1-6; D may be TRBD1 (5 bases). The germline gives CDR1 MNHNY, CDR2 SVGAGI (reference sequence). The CDR3 runs 17 residues. V lost 5 bases, J lost 4 bases, and 18 bases lay in between. The CDR3 nucleotides are TGTGCCAGCAGTCCTGGGGGATCTTGGAGTTATAATTCACCCCTCCACTTT. Translation gives CASSPGGSWSYNSPLHF.

The chain joins TRBV6-5 to TRBJ1-1; no definite D call. This CDR3 region has 12 residues. Trimming removed 2 bases at V and 9 bases at J, with 10 bases between. Germline assignment: CDR1 MNHEY and CDR2 SVGAGI. In nucleotides, the CDR3 is TGTGCCAGCAGTTACCCTACCGGGAAAGCTTTCTTT. This translates into CASSYPTGKAFF.

The gene calls are TRBV4-3 and TRBJ2-3; D unclear. V gave up 1 base and J gave up 4 bases, with 18 bases separating them. Germline V lookup: CDR1 LGHNA, CDR2 YSLEER. The CDR3 loop spans 17 amino acids. CDR3 protein: CASSQARYGFEADTQYF. Written as DNA, the CDR3 is TGCGCCAGCAGCCAAGCCCGATACGGGTTTGAAGCAGATACGCAGTATTTT.

The chain combines TRBV4-2 with TRBJ2-2; TRBD1 agrees at 7 bases. The V gene end was trimmed by 1 base and the J gene end by 7 bases; junction bases not matched to a gene: 9. The CDR3 runs 16 residues. Germline lookup yields CDR1 LGHNA and CDR2 YNFKEQ. CDR3 loop: CASSQGAPRQGGELFF. The CDR3 nucleotides are TGTGCCAGCAGCCAAGGGGCGCCGAGACAGGGCGGGGAGCTGTTTTTT.

V and J are TRBV6-2 or TRBV6-3 and TRBJ2-4; D is unresolved. Trimming stripped 2 bases from V and 5 bases from J, with 16 bases between. CDR3 size: 16 residues. CDR1 is MNHEY and CDR2 is SVGEGT in the germline V gene. In DNA, the CDR3 is TGTGCCAGCAGTTACCATCAGACCGCGTTGCAAAACATTCAGTACTTC. It encodes CASSYHQTALQNIQYF.

The chain has TRBV6-1 and TRBJ2-3, with 11 positions matching TRBD1. CDR1 MNHNS and CDR2 SASEGT come from the germline V gene. This CDR3 contains 15 residues. The trim removed 1 base at V and 4 bases at J, leaving 1 base unmatched. CDR3 amino acids: CASSEGTGGADTQYF. In nucleotides, the CDR3 is TGTGCCAGCAGTGAAGGGACAGGGGGCGCAGATACGCAGTATTTT.

This rearrangement joins TRBV7-9 to TRBJ2-1; 8 nucleotides match TRBD2. The junction had 6 bases not matched to a gene; V was cut back by 5 bases and J by 3 bases. The CDR3 is made up of 15 amino acids. Germline values: CDR1 SEHNR, CDR2 FQNEAQ (reference sequence). The CDR3 coding sequence is TGTGCCAGCAGCCTCACTAGCGGAGGCTACAATGAGCAGTTCTTC. Protein product: CASSLTSGGYNEQFF.

The CDR3 DNA follows: TGTGCCAGCAGCTACAGGGGGCGCGTTTCTGGAAACACCATATATTTT. This codes for CASSYRGRVSGNTIYF. The chain combines TRBV2 with TRBJ1-3; 9 positions match TRBD1. Germline values: CDR1 SNHLY, CDR2 FYNNEI. The CDR3 spans 16 residues. V was pared by 6 bases and J by 1 base, with 7 bases of the junction left unmatched.

The table lists this clone with a count of one. The CDR3 DNA reads as TGTGCCACCAGCAGAGGACAATTGAACACTGAAGCTTTCTTT. The encoded protein is CATSRGQLNTEAFF. The chain has TRBV15 and TRBJ1-1, with unresolved D. V was clipped by 1 base and J by 0 bases, with 6 bases between them. In germline, CDR1 is LNHNV, CDR2 YYDKDF (reference sequence). The CDR3 is made up of 14 amino acids.

V usage is TRBV4-2 and J usage is TRBJ1-6, with D maybe TRBD1 (5 bases). CDR1 and CDR2 from the germline V gene are LGHNA and YNFKEQ. The CDR3 covers 13 residues. Trimming left V 1 base short and J 7 bases short, with 5 bases between. CDR3 sequence: CASSQGQNSPLHF. CDR3 nucleotide sequence: TGTGCCAGCAGCCAAGGACAGAATTCACCCCTCCACTTT.

The chain has TRBV6-2 or TRBV6-3 and TRBJ2-5; no reliable D call. Germline assignment: CDR1 MNHEY and CDR2 SVGEGT. The CDR3 extends over 15 amino acids. Trimming took off 2 bases at V and 4 bases at J, with 14 bases between the two ends. The CDR3 nucleotides are TGTGCCAGCAGTTACGGGGTCCTATGGGGAGAGACCCAGTACTTC. It translates to CASSYGVLWGETQYF.

The rearrangement joins TRBV28 to TRBJ1-1; 7 bases match TRBD1. The V gene end was trimmed by 10 bases and the J gene end by 10 bases; junction bases not matched to a gene: 12. The CDR3 totals 12 residues. Germline loops: CDR1 MDHEN, CDR2 SYDVKM. The CDR3 nucleotides read TGTGCCATCAAACGACAGGGCCCGGGAGCTTTCTTT. Translation gives CAIKRQGPGAFF.